These 21 T cell receptor beta chains share one sample of origin, sequenced in a study of blood T cell repertoires in COVID-19. Sequencing used immunoSEQ multiplex PCR; TCRdb keeps in-frame clones, though not all of them. The table has about 110,000 clones, 75% to 90% seen once. The specimen sequenced was peripheral blood. Source of these receptors: a woman aged 50 to 60 with acute or convalescent COVID-19.

The rearrangement uses TRBV5-4 and TRBJ2-7; 7 bases match TRBD1. The CDR3 length is 13 residues. V dropped 4 bases and J dropped 6; count of bases not matched to a gene: 7. Germline CDR1 SGHNT, CDR2 YYREEE (reference sequence). The CDR3 spells CASSPLGTVEQYF. CDR3 in DNA: TGTGCCAGCAGCCCGTTAGGGACAGTCGAGCAGTACTTC.

This sequence joins TRBV5-1 and TRBJ2-3, with D possibly matching TRBD2 (5 bases). Germline CDR1 reads SGHRS; CDR2 reads YFSETQ. The CDR3 sequence is 13 residues long. The V end lost 0 bases, the J end lost 5 bases, and 7 bases lay between the germline ends. In nucleotides, the CDR3 is TGCGCCAGCAGCTTGGCCGCGGGAGATACGCAGTATTTT. Amino acids: CASSLAAGDTQYF.

J is TRBJ2-7 and V is TRBV10-2; TRBD1 matches 9 bases. The V and J ends lost 10 bases and 3 bases, in that order; junction bases with no gene match: 4. The CDR3 runs 12 residues. CDR1 is WSHSY, CDR2 SAAADI, per germline. CDR3 sequence: CATGQGYYEQYF. DNA for the CDR3: TGCGCCACCGGACAGGGGTACTACGAGCAGTACTTC.

This clone was seen a single time. The genes are TRBV5-1 and TRBJ2-3; 11 bases map to TRBD2. The CDR3 consists of 14 residues. With 5 bases clipped from V and 6 bases from J, the junction kept 5 bases outside the gene matches. CDR1 SGHRS and CDR2 YFSETQ come from the germline V gene. CDR3 nucleotides: TGCGCCAGCAGTCTAGCGGGGGGCCTGGATACGCAGTATTTT. Amino acid sequence: CASSLAGGLDTQYF.

The chain has TRBV19 and TRBJ2-7, with D tentatively TRBD2 (5 bases). V lost 4 bases and J 5 bases, leaving 15 bases between the germline ends. The germline V gene has CDR1 LNHDA and CDR2 SQIVND (reference sequence). This CDR3 is 14 amino acids long. The CDR3 DNA follows: TGTGCCAGTAGTAAACCCGGGGTTCGGCACGAGCAGTACTTC. Translating gives CASSKPGVRHEQYF. The whole variable domain, remainder taken from reference TRBV19 and TRBJ2-7, is DGGITQSPKYLFRKEGQNVTLSCEQNLNHDAMYWYRQDPGQGLRLIYYSQIVNDFQKGDIAEGYSVSREKKESFPLTVTSAQKNPTAFYLCASSKPGVRHEQYFGPGTRLTVT.

The rearrangement uses TRBV4-2 and TRBJ1-2; 9 nucleotides agree with TRBD1. The J segment lost 0 bases and the V segment lost 5 bases, leaving 10 bases of the junction unmatched. Germline V gene sequence: CDR1 LGHNA, CDR2 YNFKEQ. The CDR3 spans 17 residues. CDR3 nucleotides: TGTGCCAGCAGCAGACGGGACAGGGCCCATTCTAACTATGGCTACACCTTC. Its protein product is CASSRRDRAHSNYGYTF.

CDR3 loop: CASSTWRGSTEAFF. The CDR3 DNA reads as TGTGCCAGCAGCACCTGGAGGGGTAGCACTGAAGCTTTCTTT. The chain joins TRBV3-1 (or the pseudogene TRBV3-2) to TRBJ1-1; D might be TRBD1 (5 bases). The V gene lost 5 bases and the J gene lost 4 bases, with 14 bases spanning the gap. CDR1 is LGHDT, CDR2 YNNKEL, per germline (reference sequence). This CDR3 has 14 residues.

This chain joins TRBV18 and TRBJ1-4, with a weak D call TRBD1 (6 bases). CDR1 is KGHSH, CDR2 LQKENI, per germline. This CDR3 spans 15 amino acids. V was cut by 3 bases and J by 5 bases, with 13 bases left in between. This CDR3 is CASSPSPGTNEKLFF. For the CDR3, the DNA is TGTGCCAGCTCACCGTCACCCGGGACAAATGAAAAACTGTTTTTT.

The sample holds a few counts of this clone. J is TRBJ1-2 and V is TRBV10-3, with a possible D match to TRBD1 (6 bases). Deletions cut 6 bases from V and 0 bases from J, with 17 bases between. Per germline, CDR1 ENHRY and CDR2 SYGVKD. This CDR3 contains 16 residues. The CDR3 nucleotides read TGTGCCATCAGCGGGGGGGACACACGGTCTAACTATGGCTACACCTTC. Amino acids: CAISGGDTRSNYGYTF.

This chain uses TRBV4-1 with TRBJ2-5; 8 bases fit TRBD2. The CDR3 extends over 17 amino acids. Germline V CDR1 and CDR2: MGHRA, YSYEKL. V was pared by 0 bases and J by 0 bases, with 6 bases of the junction left unmatched. CDR3 bases: TGCGCCAGCAGCCAAGAGAGGAGCGGGGGAGACCAAGAGACCCAGTACTTC. Translating gives CASSQERSGGDQETQYF.

The CDR3 coding sequence is TGTGCCAGCAGTGACCCCACAGGGTCAGATACGCAGTATTTT. Amino acids: CASSDPTGSDTQYF. V usage is TRBV25-1 and J usage is TRBJ2-3; a weak D match, TRBD1 (6 bases). This CDR3 comprises 14 residues. Trimming pared 3 bases from V and 4 bases from J, leaving 11 bases between. Germline V gives CDR1 MGHDK, CDR2 SYGVNS.

The chain is built from TRBV5-1 and TRBJ1-1; D is ambiguous. The V gene's germline CDR1 is SGHRS and CDR2 YFSETQ. The CDR3 has 15 amino acids. The V gene lost 4 bases and the J gene lost 1 base, with 14 bases spanning the gap. As DNA, the CDR3 is TGCGCCAGCAGCCCCTCGGAGATTAGGAACACTGAAGCTTTCTTT. Protein sequence: CASSPSEIRNTEAFF.

This chain links TRBV5-1 with TRBJ2-3, with 8 nucleotides matching TRBD1. This CDR3 region has 18 residues. J gave up 1 base and V 4 bases, and 14 bases lay outside the gene matches. Per the germline V gene, CDR1 is SGHRS and CDR2 is YFSETQ. The CDR3 protein is CASSRRGDRGRGTDTQYF. For the CDR3, the DNA is TGCGCCAGCAGCCGAAGGGGAGACAGGGGCCGTGGCACAGATACGCAGTATTTT.

This clone has only one observation. V is TRBV19 and J is TRBJ2-1; D possibly corresponds to TRBD2 (6 bases). CDR1 and CDR2 from the germline V gene are LNHDA and SQIVND (reference sequence). V shed 3 bases and J shed 5 bases, with 17 bases lying between them. The CDR3 loop spans 16 amino acids. The CDR3 nucleotides read TGTGCCAGTAGTATTTGGCTGGACTATGAAAACAATGAGCAGTTCTTC. It codes for CASSIWLDYENNEQFF.

The chain couples TRBV6-5 to TRBJ1-2, with TRBD1 matching over 11 bases. This CDR3 spans 15 amino acids. Trimming cost V 6 bases and J 7 bases; bases outside gene matches: 10. CDR1 MNHEY and CDR2 SVGAGI come from the germline V gene. The CDR3 coding sequence is TGTGCCAGCAGCCAAGGACAGGGGGCAGGTGGTGGCTACACCTTC. As protein: CASSQGQGAGGGYTF.

The chain employs TRBV9 and TRBJ1-3; D might be TRBD1 (5 bases). Germline V gene lookup returns CDR1 SGDLS and CDR2 YYNGEE. The CDR3 consists of 13 residues. V lost 1 base to trimming and J lost 6 bases, with 8 bases between them. The CDR3 sequence: CASSVQGENTIYF. CDR3 DNA: TGTGCCAGCAGCGTACAGGGTGAAAACACCATATATTTT.

V and J are TRBV3-1 (or the pseudogene TRBV3-2) and TRBJ2-6; 7 bases map to TRBD1. The germline V gene encodes CDR1 LGHDT and CDR2 YNNKEL (reference sequence). V shed 2 bases, J shed 3 bases, and the junction held 7 bases outside the gene matches. The CDR3 runs 17 residues. DNA of the CDR3: TGTGCCAGCAGCCAACGAGACAGGGTCGGTGGGGCCAACGTCCTGACTTTC. As protein: CASSQRDRVGGANVLTF.

The rearrangement uses TRBV7-6 and TRBJ1-1; D is ambiguous. The CDR3 is made up of 14 amino acids. V lost 1 base to trimming and J lost 0 bases, with 6 bases between them. Germline lookup yields CDR1 SGHVS and CDR2 FNYEAQ. The CDR3, as DNA: TGTGCCAGCAGCTTAGGTCACATGAACACTGAAGCTTTCTTT. As protein: CASSLGHMNTEAFF.

CDR3 DNA sequence: TGTGCCTGTTCCTCCGGGACAGGGATAATGAGGGAGCAGTACTTC. Translation gives CACSSGTGIMREQYF. The J gene is TRBJ2-7, the V gene TRBV30, with 9 bases matching TRBD1. In germline, CDR1 is GTSNPN, CDR2 SVGIG (reference sequence). The CDR3 sequence is 15 residues long. The junction had 16 bases not matched to a gene; V was cut back by 6 bases and J by 7 bases.

This chain connects TRBV15 to TRBJ1-4; 10 bases agree with TRBD1. The V segment lost 5 bases and the J segment 5 bases; nucleotides outside the gene matches: 5. The CDR3 length is 15 residues. Germline values: CDR1 LNHNV, CDR2 YYDKDF (reference sequence). CDR3: CATSARTGGNEKLFF. CDR3 in DNA: TGTGCCACCAGCGCCCGGACAGGGGGAAATGAAAAACTGTTTTTT.

This clone was picked up a small number of times. This sequence joins TRBV18 and TRBJ1-3; maybe TRBD1 (6 bases). CDR3 length equals 15 residues. The germline gives CDR1 KGHSH, CDR2 LQKENI. The V end was cut by 0 bases, the J end by 4 bases, with 10 bases between. CDR3 sequence reads: CASSPPGTIGNTIYF. Here the CDR3 DNA reads TGTGCCAGCTCACCACCCGGGACAATCGGAAACACCATATATTTT.